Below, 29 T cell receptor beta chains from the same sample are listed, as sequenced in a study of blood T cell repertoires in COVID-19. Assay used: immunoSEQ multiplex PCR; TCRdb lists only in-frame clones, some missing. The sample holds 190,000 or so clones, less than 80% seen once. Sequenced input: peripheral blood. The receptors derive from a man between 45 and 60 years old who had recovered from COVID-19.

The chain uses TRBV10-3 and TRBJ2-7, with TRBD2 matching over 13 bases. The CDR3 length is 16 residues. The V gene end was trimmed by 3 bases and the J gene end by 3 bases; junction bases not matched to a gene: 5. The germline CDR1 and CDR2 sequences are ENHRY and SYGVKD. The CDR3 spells CAISDGLAGDNYEQYF. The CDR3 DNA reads TGTGCCATCAGTGACGGACTAGCGGGAGATAACTACGAGCAGTACTTC.

The CDR3 loop reads CASSANTGVSNEKLFF. In DNA form, the CDR3 reads TGTGCCAGCAGCGCCAATACAGGGGTATCTAATGAAAAACTGTTTTTT. This sequence joins TRBV7-6 and TRBJ1-4; TRBD1 matches at 7 bases. The V gene end was trimmed by 5 bases and the J gene end by 3 bases; junction bases not matched to a gene: 9. The CDR3 extends over 16 amino acids. Per germline, CDR1 SGHVS and CDR2 FNYEAQ.

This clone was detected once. CDR3 in amino acids: CASSLTGTSGPNEQFF. Here the CDR3 DNA reads TGTGCCAGCAGCTTAACGGGGACTAGCGGGCCCAATGAGCAGTTCTTC. The chain is built from TRBV7-3 and TRBJ2-1; TRBD2 matches 12 bases. This CDR3 is 16 amino acids long. The germline CDR1 and CDR2 sequences are SGHTA and FQGTGA. V gave up 0 bases and J gave up 6 bases; unmatched junction bases: 3.

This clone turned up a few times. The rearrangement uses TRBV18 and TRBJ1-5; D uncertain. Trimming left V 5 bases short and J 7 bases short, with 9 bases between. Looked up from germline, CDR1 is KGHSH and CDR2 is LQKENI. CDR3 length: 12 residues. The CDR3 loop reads CASSSPEQPQHF. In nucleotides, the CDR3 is TGTGCCAGCTCATCTCCCGAGCAGCCCCAGCATTTT.

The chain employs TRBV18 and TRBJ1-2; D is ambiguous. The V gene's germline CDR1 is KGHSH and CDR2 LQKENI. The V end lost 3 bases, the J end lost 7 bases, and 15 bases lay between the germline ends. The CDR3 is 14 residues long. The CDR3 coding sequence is TGTGCCAGCTCACCCTACGCGGACGGGAGTGGCTACACCTTC. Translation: CASSPYADGSGYTF.

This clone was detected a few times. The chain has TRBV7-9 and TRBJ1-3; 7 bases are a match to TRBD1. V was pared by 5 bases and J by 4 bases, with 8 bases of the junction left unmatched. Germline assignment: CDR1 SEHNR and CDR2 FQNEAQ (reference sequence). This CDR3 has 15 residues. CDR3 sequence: CASSLGQLKGNTIYF. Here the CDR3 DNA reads TGTGCCAGCAGCCTGGGACAGTTGAAAGGAAACACCATATATTTT.

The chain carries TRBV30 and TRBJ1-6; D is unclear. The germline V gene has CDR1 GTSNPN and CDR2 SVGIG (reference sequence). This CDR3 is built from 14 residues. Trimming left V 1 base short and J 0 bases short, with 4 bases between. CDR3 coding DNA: TGTGCCTGGAGTGGGAGCTCCTATAATTCACCCCTCCACTTT. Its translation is CAWSGSSYNSPLHF.

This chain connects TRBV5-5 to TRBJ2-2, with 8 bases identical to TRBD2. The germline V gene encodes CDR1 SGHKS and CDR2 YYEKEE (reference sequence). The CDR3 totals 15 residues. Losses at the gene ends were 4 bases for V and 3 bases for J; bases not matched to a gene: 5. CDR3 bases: TGTGCCAGCAGCCCCCCCGGGGGGGACACCGGGGAGCTGTTTTTT. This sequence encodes CASSPPGGDTGELFF.

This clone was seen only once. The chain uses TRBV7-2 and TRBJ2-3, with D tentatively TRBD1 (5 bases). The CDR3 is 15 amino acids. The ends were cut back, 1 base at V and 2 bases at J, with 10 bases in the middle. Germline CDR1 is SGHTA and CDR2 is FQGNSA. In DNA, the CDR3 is TGTGCCAGCAGCTTAGGACAGACCAACACAGATACGCAGTATTTT. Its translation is CASSLGQTNTDTQYF.

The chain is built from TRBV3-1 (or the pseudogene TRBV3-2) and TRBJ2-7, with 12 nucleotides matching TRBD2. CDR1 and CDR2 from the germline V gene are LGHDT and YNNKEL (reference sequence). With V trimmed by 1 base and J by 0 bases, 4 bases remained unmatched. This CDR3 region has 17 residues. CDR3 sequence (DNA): TGTGCCAGCAGCCAAGGGACTAGCGGGAAGACCTCCTACGAGCAGTACTTC. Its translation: CASSQGTSGKTSYEQYF.

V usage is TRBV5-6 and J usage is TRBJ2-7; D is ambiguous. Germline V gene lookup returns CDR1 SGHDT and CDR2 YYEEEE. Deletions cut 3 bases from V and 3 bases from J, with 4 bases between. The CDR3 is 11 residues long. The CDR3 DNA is TGTGCCAGCAGCTCCTACTACGAGCAGTACTTC. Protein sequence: CASSSYYEQYF.

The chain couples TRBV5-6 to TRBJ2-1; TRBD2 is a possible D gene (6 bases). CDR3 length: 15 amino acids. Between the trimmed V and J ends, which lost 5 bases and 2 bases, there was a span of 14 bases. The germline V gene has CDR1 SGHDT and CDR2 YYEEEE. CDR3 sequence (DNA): TGTGCCAGCAGTTTTGGGAGGTTGCCCTACAATGAGCAGTTCTTC. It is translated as CASSFGRLPYNEQFF.

This CDR3 is CASSLIQGARKTQYF. CDR3 coding DNA: TGTGCCAGCAGCTTGATACAGGGGGCGCGGAAGACCCAGTACTTC. The chain carries TRBV5-6 and TRBJ2-5, with 9 positions matching TRBD1. This CDR3 spans 15 amino acids. V lost 1 base to trimming and J lost 6 bases; unmatched junction nucleotides: 7. The germline gives CDR1 SGHDT, CDR2 YYEEEE.

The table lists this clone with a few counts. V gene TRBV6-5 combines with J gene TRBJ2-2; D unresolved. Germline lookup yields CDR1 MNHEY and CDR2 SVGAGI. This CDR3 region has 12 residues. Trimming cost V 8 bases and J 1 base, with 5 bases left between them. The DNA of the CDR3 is TGTGCCAGCCGAGGGAACACCGGGGAGCTGTTTTTT. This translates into CASRGNTGELFF.

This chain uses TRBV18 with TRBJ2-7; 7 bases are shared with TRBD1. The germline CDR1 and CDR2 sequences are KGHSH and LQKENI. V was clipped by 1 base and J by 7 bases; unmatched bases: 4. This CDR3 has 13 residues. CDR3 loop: CASSPQGAGEQYF. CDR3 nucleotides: TGTGCCAGCTCACCACAGGGGGCGGGTGAGCAGTACTTC.

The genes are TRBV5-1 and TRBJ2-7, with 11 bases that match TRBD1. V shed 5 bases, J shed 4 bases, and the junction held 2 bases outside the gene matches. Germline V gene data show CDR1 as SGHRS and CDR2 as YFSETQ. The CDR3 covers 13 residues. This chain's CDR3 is CASSWDRGYEQYF. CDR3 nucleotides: TGCGCCAGCAGTTGGGACAGGGGGTACGAGCAGTACTTC.

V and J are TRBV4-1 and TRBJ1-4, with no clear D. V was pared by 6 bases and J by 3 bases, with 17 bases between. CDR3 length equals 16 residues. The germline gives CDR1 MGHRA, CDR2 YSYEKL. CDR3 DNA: TGCGCCAGCAGTCCTTCTTTAAGGGAGGCTAATGAAAAACTGTTTTTT. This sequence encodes CASSPSLREANEKLFF.

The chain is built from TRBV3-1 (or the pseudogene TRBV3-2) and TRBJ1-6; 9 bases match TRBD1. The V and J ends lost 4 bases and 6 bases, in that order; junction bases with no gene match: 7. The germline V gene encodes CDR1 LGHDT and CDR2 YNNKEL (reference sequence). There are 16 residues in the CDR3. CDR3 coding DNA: TGTGCCAGCAGCCCCCGGGACAGGGTCCCTAATTCACCCCTCCACTTT. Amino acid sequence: CASSPRDRVPNSPLHF.

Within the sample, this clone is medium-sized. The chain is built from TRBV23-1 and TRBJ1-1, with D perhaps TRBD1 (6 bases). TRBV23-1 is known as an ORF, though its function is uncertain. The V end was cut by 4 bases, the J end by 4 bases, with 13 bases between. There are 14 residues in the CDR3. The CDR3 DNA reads TGCGCCAGCAGTCGGGGGCAAACGGGCACTGAAGCTTTCTTT. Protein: CASSRGQTGTEAFF.

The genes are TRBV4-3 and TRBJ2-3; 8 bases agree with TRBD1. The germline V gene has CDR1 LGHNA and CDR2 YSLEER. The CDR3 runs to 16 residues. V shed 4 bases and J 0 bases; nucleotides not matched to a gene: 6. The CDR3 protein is CASSLSRQGSTDTQYF. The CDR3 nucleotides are TGCGCCAGCAGCCTGAGTCGACAGGGGAGCACAGATACGCAGTATTTT.

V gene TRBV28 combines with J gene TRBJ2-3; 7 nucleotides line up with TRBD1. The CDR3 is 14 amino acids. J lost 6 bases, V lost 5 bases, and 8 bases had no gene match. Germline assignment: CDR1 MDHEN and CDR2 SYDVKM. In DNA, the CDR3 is TGTGCCAGCAGTACCCGACAGGGAAGGGATACGCAGTATTTT. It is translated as CASSTRQGRDTQYF. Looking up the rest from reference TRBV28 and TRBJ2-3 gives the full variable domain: DVKVTQSSRYLVKRTGEKVFLECVQDMDHENMFWYRQDPGLGLRLIYFSYDVKMKEKGDIPEGYSVSREKKERFSLILESASTNQTSMYLCASSTRQGRDTQYFGPGTRLTVL.

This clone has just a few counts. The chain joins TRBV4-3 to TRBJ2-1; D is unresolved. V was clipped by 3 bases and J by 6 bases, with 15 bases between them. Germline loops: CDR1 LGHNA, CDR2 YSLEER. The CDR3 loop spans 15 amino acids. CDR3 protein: CASSQVTTLPNEQFF. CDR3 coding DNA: TGCGCCAGCAGCCAGGTTACTACACTGCCCAATGAGCAGTTCTTC.

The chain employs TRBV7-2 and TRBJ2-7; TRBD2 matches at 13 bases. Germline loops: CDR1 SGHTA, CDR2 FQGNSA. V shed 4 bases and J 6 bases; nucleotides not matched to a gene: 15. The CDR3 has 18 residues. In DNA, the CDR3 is TGTGCCAGCAGCTCCAGACTAGCGGGAGGACACGACGCTTTCGAGCAGTACTTC. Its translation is CASSSRLAGGHDAFEQYF.

The CDR3, as DNA: TGTGCCTGGTCAACAGGGTTTGAGGGGACCCAGTACTTC. Translation: CAWSTGFEGTQYF. The chain carries TRBV30 and TRBJ2-5; possibly TRBD1 for D (6 bases). From germline, CDR1 is GTSNPN and CDR2 SVGIG (reference sequence). V was shortened by 5 bases and J by 7 bases, with 17 bases between the two germline ends. The CDR3 is 13 residues long.

CDR3 region: CASSYRPVPAGYTF. For the CDR3, the DNA is TGTGCCAGCAGTTACCGCCCGGTCCCTGCTGGCTACACCTTC. This chain links TRBV6-2 or TRBV6-3 with TRBJ1-2; no reliable D call. Trimming cost V 2 bases and J 7 bases, with 14 bases left between them. CDR1 and CDR2 from the germline V gene are MNHEY and SVGEGT. The CDR3 contains 14 residues.

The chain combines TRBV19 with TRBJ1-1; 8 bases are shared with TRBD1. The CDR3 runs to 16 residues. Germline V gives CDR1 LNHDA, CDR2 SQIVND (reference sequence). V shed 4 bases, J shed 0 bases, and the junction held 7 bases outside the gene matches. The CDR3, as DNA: TGTGCCAGTAGTACCGACAGGGGTAAGATGAACACTGAAGCTTTCTTT. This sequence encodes CASSTDRGKMNTEAFF. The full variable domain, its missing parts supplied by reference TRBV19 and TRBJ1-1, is DGGITQSPKYLFRKEGQNVTLSCEQNLNHDAMYWYRQDPGQGLRLIYYSQIVNDFQKGDIAEGYSVSREKKESFPLTVTSAQKNPTAFYLCASSTDRGKMNTEAFFGQGTRLTVV.

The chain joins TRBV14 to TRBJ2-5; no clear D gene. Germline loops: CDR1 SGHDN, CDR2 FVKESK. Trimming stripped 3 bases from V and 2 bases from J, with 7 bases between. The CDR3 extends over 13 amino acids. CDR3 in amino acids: CASSHLVQETQYF. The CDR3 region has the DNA TGTGCCAGCAGCCACCTAGTTCAAGAGACCCAGTACTTC.

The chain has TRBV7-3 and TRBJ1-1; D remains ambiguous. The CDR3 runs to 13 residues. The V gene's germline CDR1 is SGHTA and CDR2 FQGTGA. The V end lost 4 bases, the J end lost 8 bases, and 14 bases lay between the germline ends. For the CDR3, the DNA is TGTGCCAGCAGCTCGTCCTTCCAGACAGAAGCTTTCTTT. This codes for CASSSSFQTEAFF.

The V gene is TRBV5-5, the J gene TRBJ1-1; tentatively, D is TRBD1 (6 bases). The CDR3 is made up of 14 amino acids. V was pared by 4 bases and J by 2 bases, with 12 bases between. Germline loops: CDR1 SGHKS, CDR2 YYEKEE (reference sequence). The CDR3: CASSLRDTNTEAFF. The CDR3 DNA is TGTGCCAGCAGCCTCCGGGACACTAACACTGAAGCTTTCTTT.